The 9 T cell receptor beta chains below come from one sample, sequenced in a study of T cells after yellow fever vaccination. TCRdb used MiXCR to reprocess the 5' RACE reads, holding one entry per CDR3 protein. Of some 250,000 distinct CDR3 sequences listed, 3.6% are singletons. Sequenced material: PBMCs, taken 15 days after the yellow fever booster vaccination. The source of these receptors is a man in his late teens or twenties who received the YFV17D yellow fever vaccine.

This clonotype was seen ten or more times. The V and J genes are TRBV5-1 and TRBJ1-1; a weak D match, TRBD1 (5 bases). Deletions cut 3 bases from V and 5 bases from J, with 11 bases between. The germline gives CDR1 SGHRS, CDR2 YFSETQ. The CDR3 runs 13 residues. CDR3 bases: TGCGCCAGCAGCTGGGGCTGGGGGACTGAAGCTTTCTTT. Its translation is CASSWGWGTEAFF.

This clonotype has ten or more counts. The chain combines TRBV7-2 with TRBJ1-1, with D possibly matching TRBD1 (5 bases). This CDR3 is 13 amino acids long. CDR1 is SGHTA and CDR2 is FQGNSA in the germline V gene. Trimming pared 5 bases from V and 4 bases from J, leaving 11 bases between. The CDR3 reads CASSILGPTEAFF. As DNA, the CDR3 is TGTGCCAGCAGCATTTTGGGACCCACTGAAGCTTTCTTT.

This clonotype was counted at least ten times. This rearrangement joins TRBV5-1 to TRBJ2-7; no definite D call. Trimming cost V 1 base and J 5 bases, with 22 bases left between them. The CDR3 spans 17 residues. Germline CDR1 and CDR2: SGHRS and YFSETQ. This CDR3 reads CASSLRGDGRPRDEQYF. DNA of the CDR3: TGCGCCAGCAGCTTGAGAGGAGACGGCCGGCCTCGGGACGAGCAGTACTTC.

This clonotype was seen repeatedly, ten times or more. This CDR3 is CASSGRTGYNSPLHF. CDR3 DNA: TGTGCCAGCAGTGGACGGACAGGCTATAATTCACCCCTCCACTTT. The V gene is TRBV12-3 or TRBV12-4, the J gene TRBJ1-6, with 7 nucleotides matching TRBD1. This CDR3 spans 15 amino acids. V was clipped by 5 bases and J by 3 bases; unmatched bases: 4.

This clonotype has ten or more counts. The J gene is TRBJ1-4, the V gene TRBV5-5; unclear D gene. CDR1 and CDR2 (germline): SGHKS, YYEKEE (reference sequence). The V and J ends lost 4 bases and 14 bases respectively, with 12 bases between them. There are 11 residues in the CDR3. The CDR3 DNA follows: TGTGCCAGCAGCGGCGGGCAGAGCCTGTTTTTT. The encoded protein is CASSGGQSLFF.

There are many counts of this clonotype. The rearrangement joins TRBV7-6 to TRBJ2-5; maybe TRBD2 (6 bases). Germline CDR1 is SGHVS and CDR2 is FNYEAQ. The CDR3 sequence is 15 residues long. Trimming cost V 6 bases and J 4 bases, with 18 bases left between them. CDR3 loop: CASRRELAVGETQYF. The CDR3 DNA reads TGTGCCAGCAGGCGCGAACTAGCAGTTGGAGAGACCCAGTACTTC.

This clonotype was seen at least ten times. V usage is TRBV6-6 and J usage is TRBJ1-2, with 10 bases lining up with TRBD1. The length of the CDR3 is 15 residues. CDR1 MNHNY and CDR2 SVGAGI come from the germline V gene (reference sequence). V dropped 5 bases and J dropped 3; count of bases not matched to a gene: 6. CDR3 nucleotide sequence: TGTGCCAGCAGTCAAAGTGGGACAGGGGACTATGGCTACACCTTC. Translated, it gives CASSQSGTGDYGYTF.

This clonotype came up many times. The chain has TRBV3-1 and TRBJ2-1, with 15 bases lining up with TRBD2. Germline assignment: CDR1 LGHDT and CDR2 YNNKEL (reference sequence). The CDR3 spans 19 residues. Trimming cost V 5 bases and J 1 base; bases outside gene matches: 9. For the CDR3, the DNA is TGTGCCAGCAGCAGGGGACTAGCGGGGGGAGCCTTTTCCTACAATGAGCAGTTCTTC. It translates to CASSRGLAGGAFSYNEQFF.

This clonotype has only a few counts. The J gene is TRBJ2-5, the V gene TRBV7-9, with D perhaps TRBD2 (6 bases). The germline V gene encodes CDR1 SEHNR and CDR2 FQNEAQ (reference sequence). The V gene lost 1 base and the J gene lost 0 bases, with 12 bases spanning the gap. The CDR3 is made up of 16 amino acids. The CDR3 DNA reads as TGTGCCAGCAGCTTAGAGCCCCGGACTAACCAAGAGACCCAGTACTTC. As protein: CASSLEPRTNQETQYF.